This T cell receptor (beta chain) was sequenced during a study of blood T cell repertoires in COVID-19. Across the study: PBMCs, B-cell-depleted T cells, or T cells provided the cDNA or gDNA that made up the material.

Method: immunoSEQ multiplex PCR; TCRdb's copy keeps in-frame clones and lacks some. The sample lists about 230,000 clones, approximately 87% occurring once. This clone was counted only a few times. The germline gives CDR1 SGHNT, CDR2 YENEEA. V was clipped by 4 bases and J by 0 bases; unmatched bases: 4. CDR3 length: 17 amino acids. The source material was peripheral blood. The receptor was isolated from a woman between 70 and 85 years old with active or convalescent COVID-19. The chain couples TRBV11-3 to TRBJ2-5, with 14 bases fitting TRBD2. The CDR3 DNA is TGTGCCAGCAGCTCCGGGACTAGCGGGGGATACCAAGAGACCCAGTACTTC. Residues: CASSSGTSGGYQETQYF. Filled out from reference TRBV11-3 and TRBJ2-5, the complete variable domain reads EAGVVQSPRYKIIEKKQPVAFWCNPISGHNTLYWYLQNLGQGPELLIRYENEEAVDDSQLPKDRFSAERLKGVDSTLKIQPAELGDSAVYLCASSSGTSGGYQETQYFGPGTRLLVL.